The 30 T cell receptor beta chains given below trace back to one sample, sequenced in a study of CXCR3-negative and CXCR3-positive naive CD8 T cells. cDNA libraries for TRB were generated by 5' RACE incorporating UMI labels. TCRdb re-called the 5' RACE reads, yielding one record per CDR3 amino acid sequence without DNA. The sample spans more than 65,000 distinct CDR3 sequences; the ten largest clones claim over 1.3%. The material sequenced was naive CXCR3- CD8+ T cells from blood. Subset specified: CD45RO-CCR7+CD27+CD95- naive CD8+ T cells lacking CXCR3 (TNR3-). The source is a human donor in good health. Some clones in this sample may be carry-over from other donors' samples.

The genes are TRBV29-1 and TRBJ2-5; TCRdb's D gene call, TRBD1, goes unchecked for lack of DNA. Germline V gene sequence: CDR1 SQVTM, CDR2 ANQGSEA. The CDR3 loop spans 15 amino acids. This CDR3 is CSVEVPGAYQETQYF.

Here the CDR3 reads CASSDSTYNEQFF. This sequence joins TRBV10-2 and TRBJ2-1. Germline V gene lookup returns CDR1 WSHSY and CDR2 SAAADI. The CDR3 contains 13 residues.

This CDR3 is CATSRVRTGPEKLFF. This rearrangement joins TRBV15 to TRBJ1-4; as DNA is missing, the TRBD1 call by TCRdb cannot be tested. The V gene's germline CDR1 is LNHNV and CDR2 YYDKDF (reference sequence). There are 15 residues in the CDR3.

The chain's CDR3 is CASSSRLAGTYEQYF. V is TRBV7-2 and J is TRBJ2-7; TCRdb reports TRBD2, a call that lacks DNA to check it against. Germline V gives CDR1 SGHTA, CDR2 FQGNSA. The CDR3 extends over 15 amino acids.

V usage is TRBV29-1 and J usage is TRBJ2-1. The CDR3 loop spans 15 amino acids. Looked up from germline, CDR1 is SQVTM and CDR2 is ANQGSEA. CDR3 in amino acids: CSVEVLLHGLNEQFF.

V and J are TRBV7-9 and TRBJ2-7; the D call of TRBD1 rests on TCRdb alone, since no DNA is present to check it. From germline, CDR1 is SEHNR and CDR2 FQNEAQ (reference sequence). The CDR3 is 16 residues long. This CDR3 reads CASSRPGVSGSYEQYF.

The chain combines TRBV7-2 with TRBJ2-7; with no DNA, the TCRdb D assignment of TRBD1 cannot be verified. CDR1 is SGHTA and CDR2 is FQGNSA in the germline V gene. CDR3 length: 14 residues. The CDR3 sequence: CASSAGTGSYEQYF.

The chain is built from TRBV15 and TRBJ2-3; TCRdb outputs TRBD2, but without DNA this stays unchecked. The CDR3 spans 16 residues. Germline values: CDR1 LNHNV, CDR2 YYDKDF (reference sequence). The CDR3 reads CATSTSLAGGWDTQYF.

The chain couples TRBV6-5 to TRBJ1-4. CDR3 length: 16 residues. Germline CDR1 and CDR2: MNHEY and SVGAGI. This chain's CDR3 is CASSLRTDATNEKLFF.

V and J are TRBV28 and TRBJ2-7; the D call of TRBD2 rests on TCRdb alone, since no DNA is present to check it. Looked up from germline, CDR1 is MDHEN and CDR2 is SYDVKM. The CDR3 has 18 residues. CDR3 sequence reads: CASTPAVAGVDNPYEQYF.

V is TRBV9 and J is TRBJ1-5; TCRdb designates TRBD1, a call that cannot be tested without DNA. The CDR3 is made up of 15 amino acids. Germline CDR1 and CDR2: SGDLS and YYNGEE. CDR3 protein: CASSLTGTGYQPQHF.

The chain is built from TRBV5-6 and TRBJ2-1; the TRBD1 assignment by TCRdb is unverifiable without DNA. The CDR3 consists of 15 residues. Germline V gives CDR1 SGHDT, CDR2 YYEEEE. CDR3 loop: CASSLGGQSYNEQFF.

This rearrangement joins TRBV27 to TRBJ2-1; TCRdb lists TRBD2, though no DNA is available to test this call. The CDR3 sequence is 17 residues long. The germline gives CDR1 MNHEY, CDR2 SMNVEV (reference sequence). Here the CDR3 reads CASSLPPGLAGGNEQFF.

The CDR3 loop is CASSQSAGTASTDTQYF. The chain combines TRBV3-1 with TRBJ2-3; the D call from TCRdb, TRBD1, cannot be confirmed without DNA. In germline, CDR1 is LGHDT, CDR2 YNNKEL (reference sequence). CDR3 length: 17 amino acids.

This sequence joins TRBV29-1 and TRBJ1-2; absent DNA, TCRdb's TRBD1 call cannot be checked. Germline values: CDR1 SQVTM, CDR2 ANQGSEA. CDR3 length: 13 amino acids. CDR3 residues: CSVEGDRVYGYTF.

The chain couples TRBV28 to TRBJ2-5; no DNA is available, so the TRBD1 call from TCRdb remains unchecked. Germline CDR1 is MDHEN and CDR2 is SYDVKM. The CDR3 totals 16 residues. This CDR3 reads CASSLDREGTPGTQYF.

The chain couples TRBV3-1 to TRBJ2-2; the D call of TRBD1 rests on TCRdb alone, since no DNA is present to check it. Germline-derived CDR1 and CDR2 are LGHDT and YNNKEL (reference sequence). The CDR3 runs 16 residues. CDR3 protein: CASSQAQDRNTGELFF.

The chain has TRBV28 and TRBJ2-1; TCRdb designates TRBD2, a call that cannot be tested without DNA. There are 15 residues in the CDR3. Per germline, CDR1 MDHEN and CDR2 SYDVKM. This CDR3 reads CASSKTSTLVNEQFF.

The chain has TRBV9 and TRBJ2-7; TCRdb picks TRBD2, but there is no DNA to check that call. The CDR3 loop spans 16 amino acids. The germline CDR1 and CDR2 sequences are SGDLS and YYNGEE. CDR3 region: CASSAGGLAASYEQYF.

This CDR3 reads CASRSTANYGYTF. V gene TRBV12-3 or TRBV12-4 combines with J gene TRBJ1-2. The CDR3 spans 13 residues.

The chain's CDR3 is CASSLARTGHFEAFF. The chain links TRBV5-4 to TRBJ1-1; TCRdb proposes TRBD1, but this gene call is untestable without DNA. Looked up from germline, CDR1 is SGHNT and CDR2 is YYREEE (reference sequence). This CDR3 comprises 15 residues.

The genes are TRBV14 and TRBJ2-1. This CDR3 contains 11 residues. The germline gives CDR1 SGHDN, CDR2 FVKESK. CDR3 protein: CASSQFDEQFF.

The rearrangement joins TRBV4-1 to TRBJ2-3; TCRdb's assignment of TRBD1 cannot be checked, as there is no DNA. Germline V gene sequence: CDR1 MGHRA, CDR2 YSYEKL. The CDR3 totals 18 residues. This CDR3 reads CASSQVELGHGPEDTQYF.

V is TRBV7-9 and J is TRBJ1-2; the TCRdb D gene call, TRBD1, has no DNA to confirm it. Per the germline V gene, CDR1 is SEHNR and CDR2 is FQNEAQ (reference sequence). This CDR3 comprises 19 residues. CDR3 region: CASSSFGARGDTVNYGYTF.

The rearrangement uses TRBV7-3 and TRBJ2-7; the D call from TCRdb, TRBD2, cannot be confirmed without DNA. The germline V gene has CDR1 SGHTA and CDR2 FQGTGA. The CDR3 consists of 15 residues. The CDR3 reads CASSPRTSGRFEQYF.

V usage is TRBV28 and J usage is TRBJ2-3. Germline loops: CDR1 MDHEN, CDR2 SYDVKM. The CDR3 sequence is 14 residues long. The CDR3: CASTQLTSTDTQYF.

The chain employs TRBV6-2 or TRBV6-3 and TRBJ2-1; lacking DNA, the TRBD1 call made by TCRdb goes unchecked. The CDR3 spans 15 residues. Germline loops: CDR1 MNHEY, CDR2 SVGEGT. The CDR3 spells CASNKDRGLGNEQFF.

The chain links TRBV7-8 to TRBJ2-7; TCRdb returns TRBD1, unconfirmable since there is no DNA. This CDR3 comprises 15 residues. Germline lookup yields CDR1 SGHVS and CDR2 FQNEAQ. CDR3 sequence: CASSGDRGLSYEQYF.

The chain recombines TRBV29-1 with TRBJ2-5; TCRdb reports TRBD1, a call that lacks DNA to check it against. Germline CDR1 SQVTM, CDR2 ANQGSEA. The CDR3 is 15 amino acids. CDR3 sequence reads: CSVVPRTGILETQYF.

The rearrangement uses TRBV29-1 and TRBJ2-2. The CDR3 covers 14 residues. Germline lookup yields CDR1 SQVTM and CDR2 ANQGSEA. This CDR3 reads CSVENLQGSGELFF.